The present T cell receptor beta chain was sequenced within a study of T cells after yellow fever vaccination. General study points: Weaker, the secondary response peaked sooner, at day 5 versus 15. Although most clonotypes did not, a small share appeared in both CD4 and CD8 compartments. Abundant contaminating clonotypes from the bulk population could appear in FACS-sorted repertoires. The study re-detected most primary-vaccination clones after the booster (about 96% CD4, around 89% CD8).

TCRdb reprocessed the 5' RACE reads via MiXCR and lists one record per CDR3 protein. The data show roughly 330,000 distinct CDR3 sequences, around 7.3% seen once. As regards this clonotype: What it binds is unknown.

The V segment lost 3 bases and the J segment 3 bases; nucleotides outside the gene matches: 4. Germline V CDR1 and CDR2: KGHSH, LQKENI. This CDR3 has 16 amino acids. The sample here was PBMCs, taken 35 to 50 days after the first yellow fever vaccination. This receptor was taken from a man between 18 and 29 years old who received the YFV17D yellow fever vaccine. The chain combines TRBV18 with TRBJ2-1; 11 bases fit TRBD2. The CDR3 nucleotides are TGTGCCAGCTCACCGCCCGGGACTAGCGGCTACAATGAGCAGTTCTTC. This translates into CASSPPGTSGYNEQFF.